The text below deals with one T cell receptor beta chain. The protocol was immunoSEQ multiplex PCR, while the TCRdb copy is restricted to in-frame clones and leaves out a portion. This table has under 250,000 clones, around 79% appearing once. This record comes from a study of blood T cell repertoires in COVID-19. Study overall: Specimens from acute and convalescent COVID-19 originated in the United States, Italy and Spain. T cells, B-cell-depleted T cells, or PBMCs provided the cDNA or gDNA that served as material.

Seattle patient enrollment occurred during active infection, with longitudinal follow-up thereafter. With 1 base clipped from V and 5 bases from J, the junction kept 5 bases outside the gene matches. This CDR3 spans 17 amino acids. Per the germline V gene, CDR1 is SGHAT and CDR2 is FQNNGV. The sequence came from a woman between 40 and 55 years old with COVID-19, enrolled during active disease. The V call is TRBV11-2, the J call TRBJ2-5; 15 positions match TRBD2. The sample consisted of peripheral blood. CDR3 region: CASSLVGLAGGTETQYF. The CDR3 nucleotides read TGTGCCAGCAGCTTAGTGGGACTAGCGGGGGGTACGGAGACCCAGTACTTC.